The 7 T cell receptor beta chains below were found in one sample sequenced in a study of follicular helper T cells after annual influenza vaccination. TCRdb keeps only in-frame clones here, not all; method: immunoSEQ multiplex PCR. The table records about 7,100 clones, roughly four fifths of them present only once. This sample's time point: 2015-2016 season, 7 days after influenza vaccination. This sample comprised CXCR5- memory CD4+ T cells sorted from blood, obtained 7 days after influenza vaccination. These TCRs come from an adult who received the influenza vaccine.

As DNA, the CDR3 is TGTGCCAGCAGCCAGCGAGCGTGGGGGGGACTTTACAATGAGCAGTTCTTC. Translating gives CASSQRAWGGLYNEQFF. The V and J genes are TRBV4-2 and TRBJ2-1; TRBD2 aligns across 7 bases. The germline CDR1 and CDR2 sequences are LGHNA and YNFKEQ. V shed 3 bases, J shed 4 bases, and the junction held 12 bases outside the gene matches. The CDR3 spans 17 residues.

CDR3 loop: CASSEDRDNYGYTF. CDR3 DNA: TGTGCCAGCAGCGAAGACAGGGATAACTATGGCTACACCTTC. The rearrangement links TRBV11-2 to TRBJ1-2; 7 positions agree with TRBD1. The germline V gene encodes CDR1 SGHAT and CDR2 FQNNGV. Trimming removed 5 bases from V and 1 base from J; junction bases left unmatched: 4. CDR3 size: 14 residues.

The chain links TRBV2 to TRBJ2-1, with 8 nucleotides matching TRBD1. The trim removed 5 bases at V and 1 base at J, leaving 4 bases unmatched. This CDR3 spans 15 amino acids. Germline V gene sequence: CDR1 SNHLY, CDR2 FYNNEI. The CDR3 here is CASSPQGGSYNEQFF. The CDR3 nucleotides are TGTGCCAGCAGTCCACAGGGGGGTTCCTACAATGAGCAGTTCTTC.

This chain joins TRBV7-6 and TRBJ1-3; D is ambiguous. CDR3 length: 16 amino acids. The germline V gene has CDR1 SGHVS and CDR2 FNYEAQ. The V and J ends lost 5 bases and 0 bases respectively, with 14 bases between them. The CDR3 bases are TGTGCCAGCAGCCCCGGTCCCCCTAGCTCTGGAAACACCATATATTTT. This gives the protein CASSPGPPSSGNTIYF. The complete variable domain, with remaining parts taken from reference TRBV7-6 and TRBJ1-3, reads GAGVSQSPRYKVTKRGQDVALRCDPISGHVSLYWYRQALGQGPEFLTYFNYEAQQDKSGLPNDRFSAERPEGSISTLTIQRTEQRDSAMYRCASSPGPPSSGNTIYFGEGSWLTVV.

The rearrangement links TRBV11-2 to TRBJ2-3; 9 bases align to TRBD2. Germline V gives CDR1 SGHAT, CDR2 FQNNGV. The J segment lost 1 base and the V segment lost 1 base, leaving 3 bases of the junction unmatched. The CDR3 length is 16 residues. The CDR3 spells CASSLGVAGGTDTQYF. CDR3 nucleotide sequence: TGTGCCAGCAGCTTAGGTGTAGCGGGGGGCACAGATACGCAGTATTTT. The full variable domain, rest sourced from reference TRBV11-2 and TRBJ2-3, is EAGVAQSPRYKIIEKRQSVAFWCNPISGHATLYWYQQILGQGPKLLIQFQNNGVVDDSQLPKDRFSAERLKGVDSTLKIQPAKLEDSAVYLCASSLGVAGGTDTQYFGPGTRLTVL.

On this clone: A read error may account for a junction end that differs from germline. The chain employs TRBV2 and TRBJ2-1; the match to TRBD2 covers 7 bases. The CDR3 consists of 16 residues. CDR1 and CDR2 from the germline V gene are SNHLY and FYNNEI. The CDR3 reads CASSKASGSSYNEQFF. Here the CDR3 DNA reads TGTGCCAGCAGTAAAGCTAGCGGAAGCTCCTACAATGAGCAGTTCTTC.

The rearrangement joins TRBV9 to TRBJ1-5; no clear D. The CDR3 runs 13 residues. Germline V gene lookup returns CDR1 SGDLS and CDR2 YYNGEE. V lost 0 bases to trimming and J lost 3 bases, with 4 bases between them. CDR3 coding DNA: TGTGCCAGCAGCGTAGGAGTCAATCAGCCCCAGCATTTT. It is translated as CASSVGVNQPQHF.